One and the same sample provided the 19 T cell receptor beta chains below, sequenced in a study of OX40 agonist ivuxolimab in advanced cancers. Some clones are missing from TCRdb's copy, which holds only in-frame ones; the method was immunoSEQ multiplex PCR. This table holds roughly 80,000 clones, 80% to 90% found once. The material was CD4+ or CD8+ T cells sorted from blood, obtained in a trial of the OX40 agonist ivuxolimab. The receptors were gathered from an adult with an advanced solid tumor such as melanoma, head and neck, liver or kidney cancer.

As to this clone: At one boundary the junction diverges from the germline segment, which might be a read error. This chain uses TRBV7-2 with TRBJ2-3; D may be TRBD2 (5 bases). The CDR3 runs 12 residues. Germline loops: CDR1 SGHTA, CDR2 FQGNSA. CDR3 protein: CASSRSTLDYLF. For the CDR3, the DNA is TGTGCCAGCAGCCGATCAACCCTAGACTACCTTTTT.

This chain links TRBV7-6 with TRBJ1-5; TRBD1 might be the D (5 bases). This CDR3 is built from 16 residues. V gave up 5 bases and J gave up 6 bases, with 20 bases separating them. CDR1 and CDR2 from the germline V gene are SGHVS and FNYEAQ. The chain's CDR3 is CASSRTGAGGGQPQHF. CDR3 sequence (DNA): TGTGCCAGCAGCCGTACCGGGGCTGGAGGTGGTCAGCCCCAGCATTTT.

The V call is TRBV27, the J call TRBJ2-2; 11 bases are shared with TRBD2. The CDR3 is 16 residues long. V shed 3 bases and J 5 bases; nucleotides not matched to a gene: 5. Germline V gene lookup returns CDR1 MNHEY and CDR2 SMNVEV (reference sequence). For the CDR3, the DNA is TGTGCCAGCAGTTTTGTACTAGCGGGGGCAACCGGGGAGCTGTTTTTT. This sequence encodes CASSFVLAGATGELFF.

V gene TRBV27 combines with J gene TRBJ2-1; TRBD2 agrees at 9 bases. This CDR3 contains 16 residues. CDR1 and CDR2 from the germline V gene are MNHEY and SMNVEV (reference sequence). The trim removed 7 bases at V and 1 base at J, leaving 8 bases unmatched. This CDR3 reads CASTFFSGGSYNEQFF. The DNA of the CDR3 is TGTGCCAGCACCTTTTTTAGCGGGGGTTCCTACAATGAGCAGTTCTTC.

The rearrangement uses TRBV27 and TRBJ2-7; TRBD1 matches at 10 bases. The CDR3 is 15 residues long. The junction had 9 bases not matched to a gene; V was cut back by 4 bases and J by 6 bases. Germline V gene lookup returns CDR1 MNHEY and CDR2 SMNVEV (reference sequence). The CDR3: CASSSTGTGVLEQYF. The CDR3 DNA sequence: TGTGCCAGCAGTTCGACCGGGACAGGGGTACTCGAGCAGTACTTC.

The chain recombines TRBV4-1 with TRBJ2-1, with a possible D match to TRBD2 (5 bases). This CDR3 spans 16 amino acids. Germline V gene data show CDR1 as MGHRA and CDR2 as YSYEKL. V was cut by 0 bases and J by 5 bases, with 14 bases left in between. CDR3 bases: TGCGCCAGCAGCCAAGACGGAGCGGACCCTAACAATGAGCAGTTCTTC. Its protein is CASSQDGADPNNEQFF.

Here the CDR3 reads CASSSRGRYQETQYF. DNA of the CDR3: TGTGCCAGCAGCTCCCGGGGTAGATACCAAGAGACCCAGTACTTC. The rearrangement uses TRBV6-6 and TRBJ2-5; the D gene is possibly TRBD2 (5 bases). Germline assignment: CDR1 MNHNY and CDR2 SVGAGI (reference sequence). The V end lost 6 bases, the J end lost 0 bases, and 14 bases lay between the germline ends. There are 15 residues in the CDR3.

CDR3 in DNA: TGTGCCAGCAGCCCCTTACTCAGAACCGGGGAGCTGTTTTTT. Translation: CASSPLLRTGELFF. The chain recombines TRBV7-2 with TRBJ2-2; D ambiguous. The CDR3 loop spans 14 amino acids. V lost 5 bases to trimming and J lost 5 bases, with 12 bases between them. CDR1 is SGHTA, CDR2 FQGNSA, per germline.

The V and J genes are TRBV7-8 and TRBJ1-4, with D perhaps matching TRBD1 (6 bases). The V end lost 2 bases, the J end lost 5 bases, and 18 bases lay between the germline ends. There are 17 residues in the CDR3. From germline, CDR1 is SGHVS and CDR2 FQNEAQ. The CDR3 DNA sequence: TGTGCCAGCAGCTTAACAGAAGACAGGATAAGGAATGAAAAACTGTTTTTT. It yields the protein CASSLTEDRIRNEKLFF.

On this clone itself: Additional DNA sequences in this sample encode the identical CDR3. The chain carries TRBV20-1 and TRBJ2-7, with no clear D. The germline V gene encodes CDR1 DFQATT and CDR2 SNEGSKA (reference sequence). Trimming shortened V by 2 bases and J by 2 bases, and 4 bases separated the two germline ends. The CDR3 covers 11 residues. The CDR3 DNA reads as TGCAGTGCTAGAACTACCTACGAGCAGTACTTC. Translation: CSARTTYEQYF.

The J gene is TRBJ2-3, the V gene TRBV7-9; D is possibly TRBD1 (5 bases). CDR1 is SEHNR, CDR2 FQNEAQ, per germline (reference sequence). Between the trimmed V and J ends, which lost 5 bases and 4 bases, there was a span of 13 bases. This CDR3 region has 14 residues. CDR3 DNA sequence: TGTGCCAGCAGCCCCCGGACACATGCAGATACGCAGTATTTT. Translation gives CASSPRTHADTQYF.

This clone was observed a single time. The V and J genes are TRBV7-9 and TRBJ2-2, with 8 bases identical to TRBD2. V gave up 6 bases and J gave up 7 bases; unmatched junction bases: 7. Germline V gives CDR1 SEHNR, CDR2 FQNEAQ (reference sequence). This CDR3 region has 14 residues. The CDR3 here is CASRVAGGHGELFF. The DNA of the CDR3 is TGTGCCAGCAGGGTCGCGGGGGGACACGGGGAGCTGTTTTTT. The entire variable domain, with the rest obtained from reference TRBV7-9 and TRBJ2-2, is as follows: DTGVSQNPRHKITKRGQNVTFRCDPISEHNRLYWYRQTLGQGPEFLTYFQNEAQLEKSRLLSDRFSAERPKGSFSTLEIQRTEQGDSAMYLCASRVAGGHGELFFGEGSRLTVL.

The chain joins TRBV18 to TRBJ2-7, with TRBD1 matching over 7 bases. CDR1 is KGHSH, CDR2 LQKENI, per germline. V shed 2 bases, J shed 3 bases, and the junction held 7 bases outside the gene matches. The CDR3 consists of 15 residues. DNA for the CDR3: TGTGCCAGCTCACCAAGTCGGCAGGGGGTCTACGAGCAGTACTTC. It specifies CASSPSRQGVYEQYF. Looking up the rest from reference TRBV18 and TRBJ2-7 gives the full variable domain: NAGVMQNPRHLVRRRGQEARLRCSPMKGHSHVYWYRQLPEEGLKFMVYLQKENIIDESGMPKERFSAEFPKEGPSILRIQQVVRGDSAAYFCASSPSRQGVYEQYFGPGTRLTVT.

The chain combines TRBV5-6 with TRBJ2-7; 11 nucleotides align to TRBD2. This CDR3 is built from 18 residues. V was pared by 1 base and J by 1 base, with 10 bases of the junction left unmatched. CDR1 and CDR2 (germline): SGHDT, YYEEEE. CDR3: CASSLRPSGGRLSYEQYF. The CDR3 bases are TGTGCCAGCAGCTTGAGGCCTAGCGGGGGGCGCTTATCCTACGAGCAGTACTTC.

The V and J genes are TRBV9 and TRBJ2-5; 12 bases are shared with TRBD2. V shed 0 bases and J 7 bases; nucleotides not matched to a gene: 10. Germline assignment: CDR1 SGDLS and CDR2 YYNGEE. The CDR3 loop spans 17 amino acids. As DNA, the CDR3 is TGTGCCAGCAGCGTAGCAGGAACTAGCGGGGGGTACGGGACCCAGTACTTC. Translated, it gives CASSVAGTSGGYGTQYF.

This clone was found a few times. The CDR3 bases are TGTGCCTGGAAAGGGCGGGGGGGCCAGAACAATGAGCAGTTCTTC. Amino acids: CAWKGRGGQNNEQFF. The chain uses TRBV30 and TRBJ2-1; 9 positions match TRBD2. The junction had 9 bases not matched to a gene; V was cut back by 4 bases and J by 5 bases. Germline V lookup: CDR1 GTSNPN, CDR2 SVGIG (reference sequence). The CDR3 has 15 amino acids.

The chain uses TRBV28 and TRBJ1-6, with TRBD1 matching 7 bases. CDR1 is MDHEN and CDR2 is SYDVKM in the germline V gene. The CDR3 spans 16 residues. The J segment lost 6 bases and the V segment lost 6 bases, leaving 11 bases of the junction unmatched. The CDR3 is CASRPKTGRRNSPLHF. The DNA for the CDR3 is TGTGCCAGCAGACCAAAGACAGGGCGGCGTAATTCACCCCTCCACTTT.

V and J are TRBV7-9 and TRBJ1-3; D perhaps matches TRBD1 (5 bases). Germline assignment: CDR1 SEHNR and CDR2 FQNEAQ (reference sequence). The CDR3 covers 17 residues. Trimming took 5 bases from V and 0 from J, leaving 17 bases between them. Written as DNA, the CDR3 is TGTGCCAGCAGCCGGGCCAGGGACTCAACCTCTGGAAACACCATATATTTT. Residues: CASSRARDSTSGNTIYF.

CDR3 nucleotides: TGTGCCAGCAGTGGGGGACTTTCCTCGGGCGAGCAGTTCTTC. Translating it yields CASSGGLSSGEQFF. The chain couples TRBV6-1 to TRBJ2-1, with D possibly matching TRBD2 (6 bases). The CDR3 is 14 residues long. Germline lookup yields CDR1 MNHNS and CDR2 SASEGT. V was cut by 4 bases and J by 10 bases, with 17 bases left in between.